The 12 T cell receptor beta chains given below trace back to one sample, sequenced in a study of blood T cell repertoires in COVID-19. The table came from immunoSEQ multiplex PCR; TCRdb's copy has only in-frame clones and leaves some out. The profile shows 400,000 to 500,000 clones, around nine tenths of them singletons. Sequenced material: PBMCs or T cells enriched from blood (not recorded which). These receptors originate from a woman between 18 and 29 years old who had been exposed to COVID-19.

The chain carries TRBV27 and TRBJ1-2; D remains ambiguous. Trimming removed 8 bases at V and 7 bases at J, with 20 bases between. In germline, CDR1 is MNHEY, CDR2 SMNVEV (reference sequence). This CDR3 spans 14 amino acids. CDR3 sequence: CASSSGADLPGYTF. The CDR3 bases are TGTGCCAGCTCCAGCGGAGCCGACCTCCCTGGCTACACCTTC.

This chain connects TRBV2 to TRBJ2-1; D gene ambiguous. The V gene lost 1 base and the J gene lost 4 bases, with 8 bases spanning the gap. The CDR3 runs 14 residues. Germline V gene sequence: CDR1 SNHLY, CDR2 FYNNEI. In DNA form, the CDR3 reads TGTGCCAGCAGTGAAGAGGCTAGTTACAATGAGCAGTTCTTC. The encoded protein is CASSEEASYNEQFF. The complete variable domain, with remaining parts taken from reference TRBV2 and TRBJ2-1, reads EPEVTQTPSHQVTQMGQEVILRCVPISNHLYFYWYRQILGQKVEFLVSFYNNEISEKSEIFDDQFSVERPDGSNFTLKIRSTKLEDSAMYFCASSEEASYNEQFFGPGTRLTVL.

This clone has a single count. The chain has TRBV2 and TRBJ2-7, with TRBD2 as a possible D gene (6 bases). This CDR3 has 12 residues. Trimming cost V 8 bases and J 3 bases, with 11 bases left between them. CDR1 is SNHLY, CDR2 FYNNEI, per germline. The CDR3 is CASGAGFYEQYF. CDR3 in DNA: TGTGCCAGCGGGGCGGGGTTCTACGAGCAGTACTTC.

The chain has TRBV2 and TRBJ1-1; the D is unclear. V lost 5 bases and J lost 0, with 7 bases in between. This CDR3 has 13 amino acids. The germline V gene encodes CDR1 SNHLY and CDR2 FYNNEI. CDR3 protein: CASSMTLNTEAFF. CDR3 sequence (DNA): TGTGCCAGCAGTATGACACTGAACACTGAAGCTTTCTTT.

The rearrangement joins TRBV21-1 to TRBJ1-5. TRBV21-1 is listed as a pseudogene. This CDR3 has 15 residues. CDR3 residues: CASSNRGYGNQPQHF. The CDR3 DNA sequence: TGTGCCAGCAGCAATCGAGGGTATGGCAATCAGCCCCAGCATTTT.

The chain employs TRBV3-1 (or the pseudogene TRBV3-2) and TRBJ2-6; 9 bases are shared with TRBD1. The germline CDR1 and CDR2 sequences are LGHDT and YNNKEL (reference sequence). Trimming took 7 bases from V and 0 from J; bases not matched to a gene: 7. This CDR3 has 17 residues. The CDR3 DNA sequence: TGTGCCAGCAACACCGGGACAGGGCTCTCTGGGGCCAACGTCCTGACTTTC. It yields the protein CASNTGTGLSGANVLTF.

The CDR3 loop reads CASSPGTGGAYEQYF. CDR3 nucleotides: TGTGCCAGCAGCCCAGGGACAGGGGGCGCCTACGAGCAGTACTTC. The chain carries TRBV11-2 and TRBJ2-7; 12 positions match TRBD1. J was trimmed by 2 bases and V by 5 bases; bases with no gene match: 4. Germline V gene lookup returns CDR1 SGHAT and CDR2 FQNNGV. This CDR3 contains 15 residues.

This chain links TRBV15 with TRBJ2-3, with 8 bases fitting TRBD1. Germline V gene data show CDR1 as LNHNV and CDR2 as YYDKDF (reference sequence). This CDR3 has 16 amino acids. Losses at the gene ends were 9 bases for V and 0 bases for J; bases not matched to a gene: 11. CDR3: CATWDRRFPSTDTQYF. CDR3 coding DNA: TGTGCCACGTGGGACAGGCGTTTTCCTAGCACAGATACGCAGTATTTT.

V is TRBV21-1 and J is TRBJ2-4; the table's TRBD2 call for D was not verified on the DNA. TRBV21-1 constitutes a pseudogene. The CDR3 runs 18 residues. The CDR3 reads CASARDRTGLAGGNIQYF. The CDR3 DNA reads as TGTGCCAGCGCGCGGGACAGGACTGGACTAGCGGGGGGAAACATTCAGTACTTC.

The DNA of the CDR3 is TGTGCCACCAGAGAGCGGGGTAAAAACAATGAGCAGTTCTTC. As protein: CATRERGKNNEQFF. This sequence joins TRBV24-1 and TRBJ2-1; 7 bases line up with TRBD2. With 7 bases clipped from V and 5 bases from J, the junction kept 7 bases outside the gene matches. The CDR3 extends over 14 amino acids. Germline-derived CDR1 and CDR2 are KGHDR and SFDVKD.

This clone was found once. V gene TRBV27 combines with J gene TRBJ1-2; 10 bases fit TRBD1. The CDR3 contains 16 residues. Germline assignment: CDR1 MNHEY and CDR2 SMNVEV (reference sequence). Trimming at V came to 5 bases and at J to 7 bases, leaving 13 bases not matched to a gene. The CDR3 DNA reads as TGTGCCAGCAGTCCACCTCCCGGGACAGGGGTTGCTGGCTACACCTTC. It translates to CASSPPPGTGVAGYTF.

CDR3 sequence reads: CASSLAAGRETQYF. For the CDR3, the DNA is TGTGCCAGCAGTCTAGCGGCAGGGAGGGAGACCCAGTACTTC. The chain combines TRBV6-5 with TRBJ2-5; 7 nucleotides line up with TRBD2. With 5 bases clipped from V and 5 bases from J, the junction kept 8 bases outside the gene matches. This CDR3 has 14 residues. CDR1 and CDR2 (germline): MNHEY, SVGAGI.